The 8 T cell receptor beta chains presented below share a single source sample, sequenced in a study of OX40 agonist ivuxolimab in advanced cancers. The table came from immunoSEQ multiplex PCR; TCRdb's copy has only in-frame clones and leaves some out. The table lists some 60,000 clones, around 83% of them singletons. Sample: CD4+ or CD8+ T cells sorted from blood, taken in a trial of the OX40 agonist ivuxolimab. All receptors derive from an adult with an advanced solid tumor such as melanoma, head and neck, liver or kidney cancer.

J is TRBJ2-3 and V is TRBV4-3; no clear D gene. The germline V gene encodes CDR1 LGHNA and CDR2 YSLEER. Trimming took 1 base from V and 2 from J, leaving 4 bases between them. The CDR3 totals 13 residues. This CDR3 reads CASSQGDTDTQYF. In DNA form, the CDR3 reads TGCGCCAGCAGCCAAGGGGACACAGATACGCAGTATTTT.

This clone occurred a few times. This chain joins TRBV27 and TRBJ2-2; the match to TRBD2 covers 9 bases. Trimming cost V 0 bases and J 4 bases; bases outside gene matches: 6. The CDR3 loop spans 17 amino acids. The V gene's germline CDR1 is MNHEY and CDR2 SMNVEV (reference sequence). CDR3: CASSLSSGGSSTGELFF. CDR3 DNA sequence: TGTGCCAGCAGTTTATCAAGCGGGGGGTCTTCCACCGGGGAGCTGTTTTTT.

V usage is TRBV7-2 and J usage is TRBJ1-4; D ambiguous. This CDR3 has 14 amino acids. The ends were cut back, 3 bases at V and 3 bases at J, with 8 bases in the middle. The germline V gene encodes CDR1 SGHTA and CDR2 FQGNSA. The CDR3 nucleotides read TGTGCCAGCAGCTTGAGGGCCCCTAATGAAAAACTGTTTTTT. This sequence encodes CASSLRAPNEKLFF. Using reference TRBV7-2 and TRBJ1-4 for the parts outside the CDR3, the full variable domain is GAGVSQSPSNKVTEKGKDVELRCDPISGHTALYWYRQSLGQGLEFLIYFQGNSAPDKSGLPSDRFSAERTGGSVSTLTIQRTQQEDSAVYLCASSLRAPNEKLFFGSGTQLSVL.

This chain links TRBV6-1 with TRBJ1-2; possible D gene TRBD1, 5 bases. Germline V gene sequence: CDR1 MNHNS, CDR2 SASEGT. V dropped 4 bases and J dropped 1 base, with 16 bases sitting between them. The CDR3 runs to 16 residues. The CDR3 reads CASSAPGGGFNYGYTF. CDR3 nucleotide sequence: TGTGCCAGCAGTGCCCCGGGTGGGGGGTTTAACTATGGCTACACCTTC.

This clone was seen more than once but under ten times. The chain couples TRBV2 to TRBJ1-5; D possibly corresponds to TRBD1 (6 bases). The CDR3 sequence is 13 residues long. Germline CDR1 SNHLY, CDR2 FYNNEI. The V and J ends lost 6 bases and 4 bases respectively, with 10 bases between them. CDR3: CASRRQENQPQHF. The CDR3 bases are TGTGCCAGCAGGAGACAGGAAAATCAGCCCCAGCATTTT.

CDR3 coding DNA: TGCGCCAGCAGCCTATCCCCACGCCAGAATCAGCCCCAGCATTTT. It yields the protein CASSLSPRQNQPQHF. The gene calls are TRBV4-1 and TRBJ1-5; no clear D gene. Trimming removed 4 bases at V and 4 bases at J, with 14 bases between. CDR1 and CDR2 from the germline V gene are MGHRA and YSYEKL. This CDR3 is built from 15 residues.

The rearrangement uses TRBV19 and TRBJ2-5, with 7 bases matching TRBD1. Germline V gene lookup returns CDR1 LNHDA and CDR2 SQIVND (reference sequence). Germline trimming cut 1 base from V and 5 bases from J; bases unmatched to any gene: 10. This CDR3 has 16 residues. CDR3 loop: CASSIGGGRGLETQYF. The CDR3 coding sequence is TGTGCCAGTAGTATAGGAGGGGGTAGGGGGCTGGAGACCCAGTACTTC.

The rearrangement joins TRBV25-1 to TRBJ1-1; a possible D gene is TRBD1 (5 bases). The germline CDR1 and CDR2 sequences are MGHDK and SYGVNS. This CDR3 spans 17 amino acids. The V and J ends lost 2 bases and 1 base respectively, with 17 bases between them. CDR3 in amino acids: CASSELAAGQRNTEAFF. Here the CDR3 DNA reads TGTGCCAGCAGTGAACTAGCGGCAGGGCAGAGGAACACTGAAGCTTTCTTT.